The 9 T cell receptor beta chains presented below share a single source sample, sequenced in a study of tumour-infiltrating T cells in Burkitt lymphoma. The protocol was immunoSEQ multiplex PCR, while the TCRdb copy is restricted to in-frame clones and leaves out a portion. Of 2,000 to 2,500 clones detected, roughly 15% appear once; the ten largest clones hold 13%. Sequenced material: tumor tissue. These receptors were collected from a human donor with Burkitt lymphoma.

By sample fraction, this clone is large. CDR3 sequence reads: CASSPWGAPDTQYF. The CDR3 DNA reads as TGTGCCAGCAGTCCGTGGGGGGCCCCAGATACGCAGTATTTT. The chain links TRBV7-9 to TRBJ2-3; D may correspond to TRBD1 or TRBD2 (6 bases each). CDR3 length: 14 residues. V was shortened by 6 bases and J by 4 bases, with 14 bases between the two germline ends. The germline V gene has CDR1 SEHNR and CDR2 FQNEAQ (reference sequence).

This clone was seen only a few times. The rearrangement uses TRBV5-1 and TRBJ2-7; TRBD1 is a possible D gene (5 bases). Germline V gene lookup returns CDR1 SGHRS and CDR2 YFSETQ. V was shortened by 1 base and J by 0 bases, with 8 bases between the two germline ends. This CDR3 spans 14 amino acids. The CDR3 region is CASSLQGGSYEQYF. In DNA form, the CDR3 reads TGCGCCAGCAGCTTGCAGGGTGGCTCCTACGAGCAGTACTTC.

This clone was found a few times. V usage is TRBV28 and J usage is TRBJ1-3; 8 bases are shared with TRBD1. The junction had 9 bases not matched to a gene; V was cut back by 5 bases and J by 15 bases. This CDR3 region has 12 residues. The germline V gene has CDR1 MDHEN and CDR2 SYDVKM. CDR3 coding DNA: TGTGCCAGCAGTGGATGGGTCACAGGGGGATATTTT. Its translation: CASSGWVTGGYF. Full variable domain (missing parts from reference TRBV28 and TRBJ1-3): DVKVTQSSRYLVKRTGEKVFLECVQDMDHENMFWYRQDPGLGLRLIYFSYDVKMKEKGDIPEGYSVSREKKERFSLILESASTNQTSMYLCASSGWVTGGYFGEGSWLTVV.

The V call is TRBV6-5, the J call TRBJ1-2; D is unclear. V lost 0 bases and J 11 bases, leaving 10 bases between the germline ends. The CDR3 runs to 12 residues. Germline-derived CDR1 and CDR2 are MNHEY and SVGAGI. The CDR3 nucleotides read TGTGCCAGCAGTTACTCGGGCGGGGATTACACCTTC. The encoded protein is CASSYSGGDYTF.

This clone was counted once. The chain is built from TRBV19 and TRBJ2-1; tentatively, D is TRBD1 or TRBD2 (6 bases each). Germline CDR1 LNHDA, CDR2 SQIVND (reference sequence). V was cut by 7 bases and J by 0 bases, with 13 bases left in between. CDR3 size: 15 residues. The CDR3 DNA reads as TGTGCCAGTACCGGGGGCGAGAACTCCTACAATGAGCAGTTCTTC. Protein sequence: CASTGGENSYNEQFF.

This clone was seen a few times. This chain connects TRBV27 to TRBJ2-7, with 8 bases lining up with TRBD2. The trim removed 3 bases at V and 0 bases at J, leaving 1 base unmatched. CDR3 length equals 14 residues. Germline V gives CDR1 MNHEY, CDR2 SMNVEV (reference sequence). The CDR3 protein is CASSFGGGSYEQYF. CDR3 nucleotide sequence: TGTGCCAGCAGTTTCGGGGGGGGCTCCTACGAGCAGTACTTC.

This clone showed up just a few times. The rearrangement joins TRBV2 to TRBJ2-3; D might be TRBD1 or TRBD2, each matching 5 bases. Germline V CDR1 and CDR2: SNHLY, FYNNEI. The CDR3 extends over 15 amino acids. Trimming took off 4 bases at V and 6 bases at J, with 17 bases between the two ends. CDR3 in amino acids: CASSARDPEIDTQYF. The CDR3 bases are TGTGCCAGCAGTGCCCGGGACCCAGAAATTGATACGCAGTATTTT.

The chain employs TRBV28 and TRBJ1-2, with a possible D match to TRBD1 (5 bases). Germline lookup yields CDR1 MDHEN and CDR2 SYDVKM. The CDR3 totals 14 residues. V was pared by 1 base and J by 3 bases, with 9 bases between. The CDR3 nucleotides read TGTGCCAGCAGTTTATACGGGACTTACTATGGCTACACCTTC. It translates to CASSLYGTYYGYTF.

Comments on this clone: The junction does not match germline at one end; this may be a read error. The chain carries TRBV6-1 and TRBJ1-2, with D possibly matching TRBD1 (5 bases). CDR3 length: 15 residues. CDR1 and CDR2 from the germline V gene are MNHNS and SASEGT. The CDR3 bases are TGTGCCAGCAGTAAAGCATCAGGGCAGATCCATGGCTACACCTTC. This codes for CASSKASGQIHGYTF.